This TCR beta chain was profiled in a study of memory CD8 T cells in hepatitis C reinfection. There are 15 residues in the CDR3. Germline V gene data show CDR1 as LNHDA and CDR2 as SQIVND (reference sequence). Trimming cost V 3 bases and J 2 bases, with 11 bases left between them. Time point indicated: pre-reinfection, 55 to 20 weeks before reinfection detection. The sorted cells went straight to TCR sequencing with no prior in vitro expansion. Some clones are missing from TCRdb's copy, which holds only in-frame ones; the method was immunoSEQ multiplex PCR. The sample records 45,000 to 55,000 clones, 89% being singletons.

The J gene is TRBJ2-4, the V gene TRBV19; possible D gene TRBD2, 5 bases. The sample was naive CD8+ T cells sorted from blood. This clonotype originated in a man between 18 and 35 years old with hepatitis C virus infection. CDR3 sequence reads: CASSIGTRSKNIQYF. The CDR3, as DNA: TGTGCCAGTAGTATCGGTACTAGATCCAAAAACATTCAGTACTTC.